These 14 T cell receptor beta chains originate from one sample sequenced in a study of blood T cell repertoires in COVID-19. Profiled with immunoSEQ multiplex PCR; TCRdb holds only in-frame clones, not every one. The sample contains some 150,000 clones, about four fifths of which appear only once. The source material was peripheral blood. The receptors originated from a man between 40 and 49 years old who had recovered from COVID-19.

This clone was picked up a small number of times. The J gene is TRBJ2-5, the V gene TRBV6-6, with D possibly TRBD1 on 5 matching bases. The V and J ends lost 10 bases and 1 base respectively, with 13 bases between them. Germline V lookup: CDR1 MNHNY, CDR2 SVGAGI (reference sequence). This CDR3 is 13 amino acids long. The CDR3 loop is CATSGAGQETQYF. For the CDR3, the DNA is TGTGCCACCTCTGGGGCAGGCCAAGAGACCCAGTACTTC.

This clone was seen once. The chain combines TRBV6-5 with TRBJ1-2; TRBD1 is a possible D gene (5 bases). The CDR3 is made up of 13 amino acids. Trimming took 2 bases from V and 2 from J, leaving 6 bases between them. The germline CDR1 and CDR2 sequences are MNHEY and SVGAGI. CDR3: CASSYDRNYGYTF. CDR3 bases: TGTGCCAGCAGTTACGACAGAAACTATGGCTACACCTTC.

The genes are TRBV6-5 and TRBJ1-3; D is unresolved. This CDR3 contains 14 residues. CDR1 and CDR2 from the germline V gene are MNHEY and SVGAGI. V shed 10 bases and J shed 0 bases, with 13 bases lying between them. The DNA for the CDR3 is TGTGCCACCAAAAAGAGTAACTCTGGAAACACCATATATTTT. Residues: CATKKSNSGNTIYF.

The rearrangement uses TRBV5-4 and TRBJ2-5; 10 nucleotides match TRBD2. Germline CDR1 reads SGHNT; CDR2 reads YYREEE (reference sequence). V shed 7 bases, J shed 7 bases, and the junction held 16 bases outside the gene matches. The CDR3 spans 16 residues. The DNA for the CDR3 is TGTGCCAGCGCAGCTTCAACTAGCGGGGTGAGGGGGACCCAGTACTTC. Residues: CASAASTSGVRGTQYF.

V is TRBV27 and J is TRBJ2-7; 14 nucleotides line up with TRBD2. The CDR3 extends over 19 amino acids. The ends lost 4 bases at V and 0 bases at J; junction bases unmatched: 11. Per germline, CDR1 MNHEY and CDR2 SMNVEV (reference sequence). This CDR3 is CASSSPGTSGGPSSYEQYF. The CDR3 DNA reads TGTGCCAGCAGTTCCCCCGGGACTAGCGGGGGACCGAGCTCCTACGAGCAGTACTTC.

The genes are TRBV3-1 (or the pseudogene TRBV3-2) and TRBJ2-5, with 10 bases lining up with TRBD1. With 3 bases clipped from V and 6 bases from J, the junction kept 7 bases outside the gene matches. This CDR3 comprises 15 residues. Germline CDR1 reads LGHDT; CDR2 reads YNNKEL (reference sequence). The DNA for the CDR3 is TGTGCCAGCAGCCATGGGACAGGGGAGGGAAAGACCCAGTACTTC. This sequence encodes CASSHGTGEGKTQYF.

V gene TRBV7-9 combines with J gene TRBJ2-5; 7 bases map to TRBD1. Trimming took 5 bases from V and 4 from J; bases not matched to a gene: 4. CDR3 length equals 13 residues. Germline V gene sequence: CDR1 SEHNR, CDR2 FQNEAQ (reference sequence). The CDR3 spells CASSRGQIETQYF. The CDR3, as DNA: TGTGCCAGCAGCCGGGGACAGATAGAGACCCAGTACTTC.

This rearrangement joins TRBV25-1 to TRBJ1-5, with D perhaps matching TRBD1 (5 bases). The CDR3 totals 16 residues. Trimming stripped 8 bases from V and 4 bases from J, with 21 bases between. Germline CDR1 and CDR2: MGHDK and SYGVNS. The CDR3 here is CASGSVGAGSNQPQHF. The DNA of the CDR3 is TGTGCCAGCGGCAGCGTTGGGGCAGGATCTAATCAGCCCCAGCATTTT.

V usage is TRBV10-3 and J usage is TRBJ2-1; possible D gene TRBD1, 5 bases. Looked up from germline, CDR1 is ENHRY and CDR2 is SYGVKD. Trimming cost V 0 bases and J 5 bases, with 11 bases left between them. This CDR3 has 15 amino acids. The CDR3 DNA reads as TGTGCCATCAGTGAGTCGTTAGGGGCGAACAATGAGCAGTTCTTC. Its translation is CAISESLGANNEQFF.

Turning to this clone: At one of its ends the junction is not consistent with the germline gene, which may arise from a read error. Additional DNA sequences in this sample encode the identical CDR3. The CDR3 loop reads CASSGYTHYEQYF. The CDR3 nucleotides read TGCGCCAGCAGTGGTTACACCCACTACGAGCAATACTTC. The genes are TRBV10-1 and TRBJ2-7, with D unresolved. The germline V gene encodes CDR1 WNHNN and CDR2 SYGVQD (reference sequence). The CDR3 covers 13 residues.

The chain recombines TRBV4-2 with TRBJ1-2; D call uncertain. This CDR3 is 16 amino acids long. Trimming pared 0 bases from V and 9 bases from J, leaving 20 bases between. CDR1 and CDR2 (germline): LGHNA, YNFKEQ. DNA for the CDR3: TGTGCCAGCAGCCAAGATAGTATCCTACGGGGAGGAAGCTACACCTTC. Translated: CASSQDSILRGGSYTF.

This rearrangement joins TRBV6-6 to TRBJ1-5, with TRBD1 as a possible D gene (6 bases). With 2 bases removed from V and 3 bases from J, the gap between germline ends came to 14 bases. The CDR3 extends over 16 amino acids. CDR1 MNHNY and CDR2 SVGAGI come from the germline V gene (reference sequence). CDR3 nucleotides: TGTGCCAGCAGTTACGGGCCAGGGGATCCCAATCAGCCCCAGCATTTT. The encoded protein is CASSYGPGDPNQPQHF.

The chain links TRBV12-3 or TRBV12-4 to TRBJ1-2, with 8 bases lining up with TRBD1. The V gene end was trimmed by 6 bases and the J gene end by 8 bases; junction bases not matched to a gene: 8. The CDR3 extends over 13 amino acids. This chain's CDR3 is CASRTTGARGYTF. The CDR3 bases are TGTGCCAGCAGAACGACAGGGGCCCGCGGCTACACCTTC.

On this clone itself: Different DNA sequences within this sample yield the same CDR3. The chain couples TRBV9 to TRBJ2-7; D may be TRBD1 (6 bases). Trimming removed 0 bases at V and 1 base at J, with 11 bases between. This CDR3 comprises 15 residues. From germline, CDR1 is SGDLS and CDR2 YYNGEE. This CDR3 reads CASSVGGQGSYEQYF. The CDR3 DNA sequence: TGTGCCAGCAGCGTAGGGGGCCAGGGGTCCTACGAGCAGTACTTC.